This T cell receptor beta chain derives from a study of cytomegalovirus exposure and HLA in healthy donors. Study outcomes and limitations: The later analysis indicated that the majority of CMV-associated TCR beta chains appeared HLA-restricted.

The PCR ran on 60 Vbeta and 13 Jbeta primers. Only in-frame clones appear in the TCRdb table, and some are missing; sequencing was by immunoSEQ multiplex PCR. Of around 170,000 clones in the sample, more than 65% are singletons; the top ten hold about 2.5%. To note about this clone: Its antigen is unidentified.

This CDR3 is built from 14 residues. Germline V gene sequence: CDR1 SGHTA, CDR2 FQGNSA. The V end lost 5 bases, the J end lost 2 bases, and 11 bases lay between the germline ends. Sequenced: PBMCs. The source of this sequence is a woman aged 25 to 39 in good health and CMV-seropositive. The chain links TRBV7-2 to TRBJ2-3; D unclear. Here the CDR3 reads CASSQTRSTDTQYF. The DNA of the CDR3 is TGTGCCAGCAGCCAAACCAGGTCCACAGATACGCAGTATTTT.